This TCR beta chain was obtained from a study of blood T cell repertoires in COVID-19. The germline V gene encodes CDR1 GTSNPN and CDR2 SVGIG (reference sequence). Losses at the gene ends were 4 bases for V and 6 bases for J; bases not matched to a gene: 11. This CDR3 contains 15 residues. Methods used by the authors: For nucleated cells, counts were estimated from reference gene primer amplification. Some clones are missing from TCRdb's copy, which holds only in-frame ones; the method was immunoSEQ multiplex PCR. V and J calls and clone size are as listed in that table; D and trimming were resolved from the DNA. This sample has 200,000 to 250,000 clones, with around nine tenths found just once.

The chain recombines TRBV30 with TRBJ2-3, with 9 positions matching TRBD2. The TCR was taken from a woman in her twenties or thirties who had recovered from COVID-19. The sample comprised PBMCs or T cells enriched from blood (not recorded which). CDR3 in DNA: TGTGCCTGGAACCAAGCCCCAGCGGGGGGTGATACGCAGTATTTT. Translated: CAWNQAPAGGDTQYF.